This entry lists 9 T cell receptor beta chains sequenced from one sample in a study of CD8 T cells in ankylosing spondylitis. TCRdb re-called the 5' RACE reads with MiXCR, one entry per CDR3 protein. The sample yields tens of thousands of distinct CDR3 sequences, 9% to 12% seen once. What was sequenced was blood, either unsorted or a sorted T cell fraction (not recorded which). These receptors all stem from a male donor with ankylosing spondylitis or in good health (not recorded which).

In this sample, this clonotype turned up many times. This chain links TRBV4-3 with TRBJ1-3; D may be TRBD1 (6 bases). The V end lost 1 base, the J end lost 3 bases, and 10 bases lay between the germline ends. The V gene's germline CDR1 is LGHNA and CDR2 YSLEER. There are 15 residues in the CDR3. The CDR3 DNA reads as TGCGCCAGCAGCCAAGCTGGACAGAATGGAAACACCATATATTTT. Protein: CASSQAGQNGNTIYF.

The table lists this clonotype with many counts. The genes are TRBV5-6 and TRBJ1-5; 8 bases are a match to TRBD1. This CDR3 comprises 15 residues. J gave up 4 bases and V 5 bases, and 8 bases lay outside the gene matches. Germline loops: CDR1 SGHDT, CDR2 YYEEEE. The CDR3 sequence: CASSLGQGRNQPQHF. The DNA of the CDR3 is TGTGCCAGCAGTTTAGGACAGGGTCGGAATCAGCCCCAGCATTTT.

The sample holds many counts of this clonotype. The chain is built from TRBV12-3 or TRBV12-4 and TRBJ2-7; 9 nucleotides line up with TRBD2. The V segment lost 6 bases and the J segment 3 bases; nucleotides outside the gene matches: 3. CDR3 length: 13 amino acids. The CDR3 region is CASRTSGDYEQYF. For the CDR3, the DNA is TGTGCCAGCAGGACTAGCGGAGACTACGAGCAGTACTTC.

This chain links TRBV20-1 with TRBJ1-5; D unresolved. Germline lookup yields CDR1 DFQATT and CDR2 SNEGSKA (reference sequence). Trimming took 0 bases from V and 1 from J, leaving 10 bases between them. The CDR3 sequence is 15 residues long. This CDR3 reads CSARDEGGSNQPQHF. CDR3 coding DNA: TGCAGTGCTAGAGATGAGGGAGGAAGCAATCAGCCCCAGCATTTT.

This sequence joins TRBV28 and TRBJ2-7, with a tentative D call TRBD2 (5 bases). Germline CDR1 is MDHEN and CDR2 is SYDVKM. This CDR3 is 16 amino acids long. V gave up 3 bases and J gave up 0 bases, with 15 bases separating them. CDR3 residues: CASSFPRGSASYEQYF. For the CDR3, the DNA is TGTGCCAGCAGTTTCCCCCGGGGTAGCGCCTCCTACGAGCAGTACTTC.

This clonotype was detected ten times or more. The chain carries TRBV5-1 and TRBJ1-4, with D possibly matching TRBD1 (5 bases). The CDR3 extends over 15 amino acids. The V end was cut by 2 bases, the J end by 3 bases, with 11 bases between. CDR1 and CDR2 from the germline V gene are SGHRS and YFSETQ. The CDR3 DNA follows: TGCGCCAGCAGCTTAACAGGAAAACCTAATGAAAAACTGTTTTTT. Protein: CASSLTGKPNEKLFF.

The sample holds many counts of this clonotype. The gene calls are TRBV20-1 and TRBJ2-2; 8 positions match TRBD2. The germline V gene has CDR1 DFQATT and CDR2 SNEGSKA (reference sequence). The CDR3 is 15 amino acids. V gave up 6 bases and J gave up 1 base; unmatched junction bases: 7. DNA of the CDR3: TGCAGTGCGGCGGGGGGACCTATGAACACCGGGGAGCTGTTTTTT. This codes for CSAAGGPMNTGELFF.

This clonotype was seen at least ten times. The chain joins TRBV20-1 to TRBJ2-3; 8 bases are shared with TRBD1. Germline V gene lookup returns CDR1 DFQATT and CDR2 SNEGSKA (reference sequence). V gave up 6 bases and J gave up 2 bases; unmatched junction bases: 7. CDR3 size: 14 residues. CDR3 loop: CSATQGDPTDTQYF. DNA of the CDR3: TGCAGTGCCACACAGGGGGACCCCACAGATACGCAGTATTTT.

This clonotype has ten or more counts. This chain joins TRBV6-6 and TRBJ1-1, with D possibly being TRBD1 (6 bases). CDR1 is MNHNY, CDR2 SVGAGI, per germline (reference sequence). CDR3 length equals 11 residues. Trimming stripped 6 bases from V and 10 bases from J, with 12 bases between. As DNA, the CDR3 is TGTGCCAGCAGGATACAGGGACGAGCTTTCTTT. The encoded protein is CASRIQGRAFF.